This entry is about one T cell receptor beta chain. Antigen unknown. Germline V gene lookup returns CDR1 KGHDR and CDR2 SFDVKD. Trimming shortened V by 1 base and J by 0 bases, and 4 bases separated the two germline ends. The CDR3 spans 14 residues. This entry belongs to a study of T cell repertoires in cytomegalovirus infection. Study details: Signatures in public TCR beta sequences pointed to both CMV infection and matching HLA type. Study results and limitations: Across the ex vivo response, the dominant clonotypes were HLA-C-restricted CMV-specific TCR beta clonotypes. Identification of carriers of CMV plus the relevant HLA was performed using cumulative public TCR beta family frequency.

Each CDR3 protein is one row after TCRdb ran MiXCR on the reads. This repertoire shows some 700,000 distinct CDR3 sequences, roughly 36% found once; its top ten account for more than 2.5%. The material sequenced was PBMCs. The clonotype comes from a human donor in good health (CMV status not recorded). Some clones in this sample may be carry-over from other donors' samples. The rearrangement links TRBV24-1 to TRBJ2-3; unclear D gene. CDR3 residues: CATSDLESTDTQYF. CDR3 sequence (DNA): TGTGCCACCAGTGATTTAGAAAGCACAGATACGCAGTATTTT.